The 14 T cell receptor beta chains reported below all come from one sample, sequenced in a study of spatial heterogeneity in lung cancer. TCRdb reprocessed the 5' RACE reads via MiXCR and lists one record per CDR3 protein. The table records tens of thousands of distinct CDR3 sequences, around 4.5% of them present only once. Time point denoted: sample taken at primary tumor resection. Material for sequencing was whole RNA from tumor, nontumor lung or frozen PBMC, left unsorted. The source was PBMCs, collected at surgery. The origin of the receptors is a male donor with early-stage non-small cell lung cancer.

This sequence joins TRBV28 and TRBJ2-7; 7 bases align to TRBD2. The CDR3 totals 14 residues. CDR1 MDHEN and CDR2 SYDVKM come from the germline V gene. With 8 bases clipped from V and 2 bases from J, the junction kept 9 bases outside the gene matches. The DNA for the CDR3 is TGTGCCAGCGCCCACGGGGGGACGGCCTACGAGCAGTACTTC. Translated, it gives CASAHGGTAYEQYF.

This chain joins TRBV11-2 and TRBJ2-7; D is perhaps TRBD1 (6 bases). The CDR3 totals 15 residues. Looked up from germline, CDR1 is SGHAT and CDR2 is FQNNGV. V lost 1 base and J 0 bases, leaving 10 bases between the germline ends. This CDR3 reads CASSLGTAPSYEQYF. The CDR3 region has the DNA TGTGCCAGCAGCTTAGGGACAGCCCCCTCCTACGAGCAGTACTTC.

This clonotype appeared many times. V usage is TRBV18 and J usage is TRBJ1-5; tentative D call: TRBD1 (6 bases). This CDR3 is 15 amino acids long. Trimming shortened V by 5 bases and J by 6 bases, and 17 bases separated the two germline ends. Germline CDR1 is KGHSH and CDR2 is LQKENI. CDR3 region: CASSASAGGGQPQHF. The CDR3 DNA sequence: TGTGCCAGCTCAGCGTCGGCGGGGGGCGGTCAGCCCCAGCATTTT.

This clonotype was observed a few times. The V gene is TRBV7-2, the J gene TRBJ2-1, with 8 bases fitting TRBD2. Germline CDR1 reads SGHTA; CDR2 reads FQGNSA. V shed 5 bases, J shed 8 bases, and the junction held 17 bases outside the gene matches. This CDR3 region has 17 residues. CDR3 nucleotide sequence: TGTGCCAGCAGCAATTCCTATCCCGGGACTAGGGATGATGAGCAGTTCTTC. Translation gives CASSNSYPGTRDDEQFF.

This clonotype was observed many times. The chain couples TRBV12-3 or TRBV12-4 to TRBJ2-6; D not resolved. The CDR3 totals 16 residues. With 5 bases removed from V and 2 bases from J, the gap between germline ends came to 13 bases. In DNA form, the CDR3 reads TGTGCCAGCAGTCCCCACGCGGAAACTGGGGCCAACGTCCTGACTTTC. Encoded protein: CASSPHAETGANVLTF.

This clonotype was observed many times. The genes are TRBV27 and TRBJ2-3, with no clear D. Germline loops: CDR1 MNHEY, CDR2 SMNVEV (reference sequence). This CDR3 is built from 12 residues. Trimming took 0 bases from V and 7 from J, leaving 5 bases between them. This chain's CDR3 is CASSLSGNTQYF. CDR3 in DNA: TGTGCCAGCAGTTTATCGGGGAATACGCAGTATTTT.

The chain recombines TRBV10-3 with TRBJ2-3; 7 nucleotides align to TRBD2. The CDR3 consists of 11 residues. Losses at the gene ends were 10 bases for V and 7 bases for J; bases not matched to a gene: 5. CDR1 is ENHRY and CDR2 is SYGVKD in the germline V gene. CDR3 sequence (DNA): TGTGCCACCCTAGCGGAGTATACGCAGTATTTT. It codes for CATLAEYTQYF.

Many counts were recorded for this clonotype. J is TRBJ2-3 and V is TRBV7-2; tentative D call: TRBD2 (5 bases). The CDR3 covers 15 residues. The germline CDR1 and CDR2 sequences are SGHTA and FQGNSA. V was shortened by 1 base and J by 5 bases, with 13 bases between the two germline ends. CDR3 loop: CASSLVSVRRDTQYF. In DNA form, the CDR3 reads TGTGCCAGCAGCTTAGTTAGCGTCAGGCGAGATACGCAGTATTTT.

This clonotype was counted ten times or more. This chain's CDR3 is CASSRRTSVLVEQYF. CDR3 DNA sequence: TGTGCCAGCAGCCGAAGGACTAGCGTCCTAGTCGAGCAGTACTTC. The V and J genes are TRBV3-1 and TRBJ2-7, with TRBD2 matching 9 bases. The V gene's germline CDR1 is LGHDT and CDR2 YNNKEL (reference sequence). The CDR3 covers 15 residues. With 4 bases clipped from V and 6 bases from J, the junction kept 10 bases outside the gene matches.

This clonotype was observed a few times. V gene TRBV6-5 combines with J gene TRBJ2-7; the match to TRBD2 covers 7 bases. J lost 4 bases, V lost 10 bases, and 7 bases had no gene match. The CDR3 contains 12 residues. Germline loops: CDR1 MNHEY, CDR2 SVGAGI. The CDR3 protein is CATREPGYEQYF. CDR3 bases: TGTGCCACGCGGGAGCCTGGGTACGAGCAGTACTTC.

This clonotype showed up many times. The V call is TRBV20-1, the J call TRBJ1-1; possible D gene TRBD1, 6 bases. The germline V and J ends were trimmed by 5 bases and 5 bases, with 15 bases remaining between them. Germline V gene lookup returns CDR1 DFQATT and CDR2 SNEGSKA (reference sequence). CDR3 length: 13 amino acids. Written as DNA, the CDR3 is TGCAGTGCTGCCCGCCAGGGGCAAACTGAAGCTTTCTTT. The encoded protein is CSAARQGQTEAFF.

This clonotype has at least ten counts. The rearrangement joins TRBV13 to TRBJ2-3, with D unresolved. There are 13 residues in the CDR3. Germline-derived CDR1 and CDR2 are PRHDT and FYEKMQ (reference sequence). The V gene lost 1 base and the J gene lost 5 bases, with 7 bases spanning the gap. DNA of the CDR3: TGTGCCAGCAGCTTAGAGGAAGGAGATACGCAGTATTTT. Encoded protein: CASSLEEGDTQYF.

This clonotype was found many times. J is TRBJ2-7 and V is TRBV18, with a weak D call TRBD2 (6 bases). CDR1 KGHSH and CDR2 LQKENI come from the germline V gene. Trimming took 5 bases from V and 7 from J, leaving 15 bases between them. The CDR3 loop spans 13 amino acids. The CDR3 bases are TGTGCCAGCTCAACCGCAGACGCGGGGGAGCAGTACTTC. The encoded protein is CASSTADAGEQYF.

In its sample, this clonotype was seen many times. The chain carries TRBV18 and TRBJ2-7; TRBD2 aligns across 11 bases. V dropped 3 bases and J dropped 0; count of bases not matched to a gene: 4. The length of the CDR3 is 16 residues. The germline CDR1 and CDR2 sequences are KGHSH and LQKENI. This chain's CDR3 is CASSPGGLAVSYEQYF. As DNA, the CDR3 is TGTGCCAGCTCACCGGGGGGACTAGCGGTCTCCTACGAGCAGTACTTC.